The 23 T cell receptor beta chains below come from one sample, sequenced in a study of metastatic and nonmetastatic thyroid tumors. Patients were all untreated before their thyroid surgery. Through MiXCR, TCRdb re-clonotyped the PCR reads. This sample has under 30,000 clones, with 23% found just once. Sequences were obtained from blood. These receptors all come from a female donor with papillary thyroid cancer or a benign thyroid nodule (not recorded which). Some clones in this sample may be carry-over from other donors' samples.

The chain links TRBV11-2 to TRBJ1-6, with 7 bases that match TRBD1. The CDR3 loop spans 14 amino acids. Germline CDR1 and CDR2: SGHAT and FQNNGV. The V and J ends lost 1 base and 7 bases, in that order; junction bases with no gene match: 1. The CDR3 bases are TGTGCCAGCAGCTTAGTCAGGGGGAATTCACCCCTCCACTTT. Translating gives CASSLVRGNSPLHF. The full variable domain, rest sourced from reference TRBV11-2 and TRBJ1-6, is EAGVAQSPRYKIIEKRQSVAFWCNPISGHATLYWYQQILGQGPKLLIQFQNNGVVDDSQLPKDRFSAERLKGVDSTLKIQPAKLEDSAVYLCASSLVRGNSPLHFGNGTRLTVT.

This clone was picked up a small number of times. The junction differs from germline at one of its ends, possibly a read error. The rearrangement uses TRBV28 and TRBJ2-2; D not resolved. Germline V gene data show CDR1 as MDHEN and CDR2 as SYDVKM. There are 11 residues in the CDR3. The CDR3 here is CANRNTGELFF. CDR3 sequence (DNA): TGCGCCAACAGAAACACCGGGGAGCTGTTTTTT.

At least ten counts were recorded for this clone. This chain joins TRBV27 and TRBJ2-4, with D hard to call. Germline CDR1 is MNHEY and CDR2 is SMNVEV (reference sequence). This CDR3 comprises 14 residues. V gave up 7 bases and J gave up 8 bases, with 18 bases separating them. The CDR3 DNA sequence: TGTGCCAGCACGTCGGCGTCGGCCCGGGACATTCAGTACTTC. It yields the protein CASTSASARDIQYF.

This clone was seen many times. The V gene is TRBV10-2, the J gene TRBJ2-1; D is perhaps TRBD1 or TRBD2 (5 bases each). The CDR3 extends over 14 amino acids. V was cut by 4 bases and J by 4 bases, with 11 bases left in between. CDR1 is WSHSY and CDR2 is SAAADI in the germline V gene. This CDR3 reads CASSGPGRYNEQFF. For the CDR3, the DNA is TGCGCCAGCAGTGGACCGGGACGGTACAATGAGCAGTTCTTC.

This clone was seen many times. CDR3 loop: CASSDFTEKGNYGYTF. The CDR3 DNA follows: TGCGCCAGCAGTGATTTCACAGAGAAGGGTAACTATGGCTACACCTTC. The V gene is TRBV10-2, the J gene TRBJ1-2; D ambiguous. Trimming removed 3 bases at V and 1 base at J, with 15 bases between. This CDR3 region has 16 residues. CDR1 and CDR2 (germline): WSHSY, SAAADI.

This clone has at least ten counts. V usage is TRBV6-1 and J usage is TRBJ2-1, with D uncertain. V was trimmed by 0 bases and J by 2 bases, leaving 8 bases between them. The CDR3 runs to 15 residues. CDR1 and CDR2 (germline): MNHNS, SASEGT. CDR3 nucleotides: TGTGCCAGCAGTGAAGCGACAAACACCTACAATGAGCAGTTCTTC. Translated: CASSEATNTYNEQFF.

Concerning this clone: This specimen includes other DNA sequences encoding the same CDR3. V gene TRBV9 combines with J gene TRBJ1-2; no definite D call. V lost 3 bases to trimming and J lost 6 bases, with 24 bases between them. The CDR3 runs to 17 residues. Per germline, CDR1 SGDLS and CDR2 YYNGEE. The CDR3 loop is CASSAQFGPSPGDGYTF. The CDR3 bases are TGTGCCAGCAGCGCGCAATTCGGTCCTTCGCCGGGTGATGGCTACACCTTC.

This clone was observed at least ten times. The chain links TRBV14 to TRBJ2-1; 7 bases align to TRBD2. This CDR3 comprises 19 residues. The V gene's germline CDR1 is SGHDN and CDR2 FVKESK. The V and J ends lost 1 base and 1 base, in that order; junction bases with no gene match: 13. The CDR3 here is CASSQAVGGSSGSYNEQFF. CDR3 nucleotides: TGTGCCAGCAGCCAAGCGGTGGGGGGGAGTAGCGGATCCTACAATGAGCAGTTCTTC.

This clone counts as medium-sized. This chain connects TRBV12-3 or TRBV12-4 to TRBJ2-7, with 8 bases lining up with TRBD1. Trimming at V came to 8 bases and at J to 6 bases, leaving 15 bases not matched to a gene. The CDR3 has 15 residues. CDR3 region: CASSSTGTGVFEQYF. The CDR3 DNA follows: TGTGCCAGCTCAAGTACCGGGACAGGAGTTTTCGAGCAGTACTTC.

The chain recombines TRBV27 with TRBJ2-7; weak D call: TRBD1 (5 bases). The V gene's germline CDR1 is MNHEY and CDR2 SMNVEV (reference sequence). V lost 2 bases and J 5 bases, leaving 10 bases between the germline ends. This CDR3 has 13 amino acids. In DNA, the CDR3 is TGTGCCAGCAGTTTAACAGGTGTCGACGAGCAGTACTTC. Amino acid sequence: CASSLTGVDEQYF.

A remark on this clone: Relative to the germline gene, one junction end is altered; a read error may explain this. The V gene is TRBV6-1, the J gene TRBJ1-5; D is undetermined. There are 15 residues in the CDR3. CDR1 is MNHNS and CDR2 is SASEGT in the germline V gene. The CDR3 reads CASSETGSCNEPQHF. As DNA, the CDR3 is TGTGCCAGCAGTGAAACCGGGTCTTGCAATGAGCCCCAGCATTTT.

Concerning this clone itself: Germline and junction disagree at one end, which may indicate a read error. The V call is TRBV7-9, the J call TRBJ1-2, with TRBD1 as a possible D gene (6 bases). Per germline, CDR1 SEHNR and CDR2 FQNEAQ (reference sequence). The CDR3 is 12 residues long. The CDR3 is CPSNRVDYVYTF. The CDR3 DNA sequence: TGTCCCAGCAACAGGGTGGATTATGTCTACACCTTC. The full variable domain, with the rest looked up from reference TRBV7-9 and TRBJ1-2, is DTGVSQNPRHKITKRGQNVTFRCDPISEHNRLYWYRQTLGQGPEFLTYFQNEAQLEKSRLLSDRFSAERPKGSFSTLEIQRTEQGDSAMYLCPSNRVDYVYTFGSGTRLTVV.

This clone was seen many times. The genes are TRBV9 and TRBJ2-3; 11 bases line up with TRBD2. Trimming removed 3 bases from V and 5 bases from J; junction bases left unmatched: 5. Germline CDR1 is SGDLS and CDR2 is YYNGEE. The CDR3 extends over 15 amino acids. In DNA, the CDR3 is TGTGCCAGCAGCGAACTAGCGGGAGCGTTAGATACGCAGTATTTT. It is translated as CASSELAGALDTQYF. Together with reference TRBV9 and TRBJ2-3, the CDR3 gives the full variable domain: DSGVTQTPKHLITATGQRVTLRCSPRSGDLSVYWYQQSLDQGLQFLIQYYNGEERAKGNILERFSAQQFPDLHSELNLSSLELGDSALYFCASSELAGALDTQYFGPGTRLTVL.

The V call is TRBV2, the J call TRBJ2-7; 7 bases line up with TRBD2. The CDR3 totals 16 residues. Germline trimming cut 8 bases from V and 8 bases from J; bases unmatched to any gene: 21. Germline V gene sequence: CDR1 SNHLY, CDR2 FYNNEI. CDR3 coding DNA: TGTGCCAGCGCCCGAGGGTCTAGCGGAGGCCCTACGCAGCAGTACTTC. Amino acid sequence: CASARGSSGGPTQQYF.

This clone was recorded many times. The chain has TRBV11-1 and TRBJ2-2, with D possibly TRBD1 on 6 matching bases. The CDR3 is 18 amino acids. Germline V lookup: CDR1 SGHAT, CDR2 FQDESV (reference sequence). Trimming took 0 bases from V and 6 from J, leaving 20 bases between them. The chain's CDR3 is CASSLASQMTGLAGELFF. The CDR3 bases are TGTGCCAGCAGCTTAGCCTCCCAAATGACAGGTCTTGCCGGGGAGCTGTTTTTT.

Remarks on this clone: A much larger clone differs from this one at a single base, so this may be a read error. This specimen includes other DNA sequences encoding the same CDR3. The gene calls are TRBV19 and TRBJ1-2, with D uncertain. From germline, CDR1 is LNHDA and CDR2 SQIVND (reference sequence). The CDR3 runs to 14 residues. The CDR3 protein is CASSIAGSNCGYTF. The CDR3 bases are TGTGCCAGTAGTATCGCCGGCTCTAACTGTGGCTACACCTTC.

This clone has at least ten counts. CDR3 in amino acids: CASSMGPVGSSNQPQHF. The CDR3 DNA is TGTGCCAGCAGTATGGGGCCAGTGGGCTCTAGCAATCAGCCCCAGCATTTT. V gene TRBV2 combines with J gene TRBJ1-5; weak D call: TRBD1 (5 bases). Between the trimmed V and J ends, which lost 5 bases and 0 bases, there was a span of 17 bases. The CDR3 runs to 17 residues. Germline V CDR1 and CDR2: SNHLY, FYNNEI.

Remarks on this clone: The conserved final phenylalanine or tryptophan is absent from the CDR3, which likely points to a read error. CDR3 protein: CASSESAQTSYTEAFC. CDR3 nucleotide sequence: TGCGCCAGTAGTGAGTCTGCGCAGACTAGTTACACTGAAGCTTTCTGT. The chain recombines TRBV10-2 with TRBJ1-1; unclear D gene. This CDR3 has 16 residues. Germline V lookup: CDR1 WSHSY, CDR2 SAAADI.

This clone was seen a handful of times. The chain employs TRBV6-6 and TRBJ1-6; D may be TRBD1 (6 bases). The CDR3 length is 18 residues. Germline CDR1 is MNHNY and CDR2 is SVGAGI (reference sequence). The germline V and J ends were trimmed by 4 bases and 0 bases, with 16 bases remaining between them. CDR3 residues: CASSLAGAQSSYNSPLHF. The CDR3 bases are TGTGCCAGCAGTTTGGCAGGGGCCCAGAGCTCCTATAATTCACCCCTCCACTTT.

This clone was counted at least ten times. This CDR3 is also generated by other DNA sequences in the sample. The gene calls are TRBV20-1 and TRBJ1-2; TRBD1 matches at 7 bases. This CDR3 region has 13 residues. The ends lost 6 bases at V and 4 bases at J; junction bases unmatched: 8. The germline V gene has CDR1 DFQATT and CDR2 SNEGSKA (reference sequence). CDR3 bases: TGCAGTGCCGCCTACAGGGGTAGCTATGGCTACACCTTC. Its protein product is CSAAYRGSYGYTF.

By frequency in the sample, this clone is medium-sized. At one boundary the junction diverges from the germline segment, which might be a read error. This sequence joins TRBV10-3 and TRBJ1-2, with D possibly being TRBD1 (5 bases). Germline V CDR1 and CDR2: ENHRY, SYGVKD. The CDR3 runs 14 residues. CDR3 bases: TGTGCCATCAGTCCAGGGTTCACGTCTCTCCAAAGGCTCTTC. It codes for CAISPGFTSLQRLF.

At least ten counts were recorded for this clone. The chain employs TRBV25-1 and TRBJ1-5; D is unresolved. V shed 3 bases and J shed 7 bases, with 10 bases lying between them. Germline V gene data show CDR1 as MGHDK and CDR2 as SYGVNS. This CDR3 has 13 amino acids. CDR3 nucleotide sequence: TGTGCCAGCAGTGACCTAGCGGAACAGCCCCAGCATTTT. As protein: CASSDLAEQPQHF.

This clone was picked up many times. This chain connects TRBV20-1 to TRBJ2-1; TRBD2 might be the D (6 bases). There are 15 residues in the CDR3. Germline CDR1 is DFQATT and CDR2 is SNEGSKA (reference sequence). Trimming shortened V by 0 bases and J by 8 bases, and 17 bases separated the two germline ends. In DNA form, the CDR3 reads TGCAGTGCTAGAGATGGGCCCGGGAGCATGGATGAGCAGTTCTTC. Its protein product is CSARDGPGSMDEQFF.